This T cell receptor beta chain stems from a study of naive and memory T cell subsets. This clonotype came up a few times. CDR1 is SGHRS, CDR2 YFSETQ, per germline. The CDR3 contains 20 residues. Unmatched junction bases numbered 14, after V lost 1 base and J lost 0 bases. The beta constant-region primer was an equimolar mix of two oligonucleotides covering TRBC1 and TRBC2. Nested alpha and beta constant-region primers with the SP2 primer drove four PCR rounds on ligated cDNA. One entry per CDR3 protein results from TCRdb running MiXCR on the UMI-ligation and nested PCR reads. The sample shows tens of thousands of distinct CDR3 sequences, about 9.9% of them seen only once.

The specimen sequenced was naive CD8+ T cells from blood. The clonotype comes from a human donor in good health. The gene calls are TRBV5-1 and TRBJ2-1; 9 nucleotides match TRBD2. The CDR3 region is CASSLPTTAGGPTSYNEQFF. DNA of the CDR3: TGCGCCAGCAGCTTGCCCACCACAGCGGGAGGCCCTACCTCCTACAATGAGCAGTTCTTC.